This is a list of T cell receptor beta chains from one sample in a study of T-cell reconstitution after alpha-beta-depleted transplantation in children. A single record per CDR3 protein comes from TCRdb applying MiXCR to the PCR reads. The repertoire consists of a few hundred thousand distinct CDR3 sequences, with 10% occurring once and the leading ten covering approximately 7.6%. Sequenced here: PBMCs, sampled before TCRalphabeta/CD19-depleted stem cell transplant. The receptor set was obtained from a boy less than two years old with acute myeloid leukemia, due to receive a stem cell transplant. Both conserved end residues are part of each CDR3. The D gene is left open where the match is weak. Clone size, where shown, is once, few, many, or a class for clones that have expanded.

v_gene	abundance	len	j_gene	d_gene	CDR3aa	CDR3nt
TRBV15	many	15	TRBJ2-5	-	CATSRDSRLGETQYF	TGTGCCACCAGCAGAGATTCACGGCTAGGAGAGACCCAGTACTTC
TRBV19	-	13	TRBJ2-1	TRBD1	CASRQGGTNEQFF	TGTGCCAGCAGACAGGGGGGCACCAATGAGCAGTTCTTC
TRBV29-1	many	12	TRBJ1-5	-	CSVMGPGQPQHF	TGCAGCGTGATGGGTCCCGGTCAGCCCCAGCATTTT
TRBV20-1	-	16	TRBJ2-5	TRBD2	CSARDQQRGFKETQYF	TGCAGTGCTAGAGATCAGCAGCGGGGGTTTAAAGAGACCCAGTACTTC
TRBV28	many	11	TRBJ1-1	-	CASSLYPEAFF	TGTGCCAGCAGTCTTTATCCCGAAGCTTTCTTT
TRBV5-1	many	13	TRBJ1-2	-	CASRISGNYGYTF	TGCGCCAGCAGAATATCGGGGAACTATGGCTACACCTTC
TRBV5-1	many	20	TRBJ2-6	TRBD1	CASSLGGHGTAFSGANVLTF	TGCGCCAGCAGCTTGGGAGGGCACGGGACAGCTTTCTCTGGGGCCAACGTCCTGACTTTC
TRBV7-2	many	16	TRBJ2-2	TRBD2	CASTLSGSAGVRELFF	TGTGCCAGCACCCTCTCGGGTAGCGCGGGGGTCCGGGAGCTGTTTTTT
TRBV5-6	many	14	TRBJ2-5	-	CASSLGAGSETQYF	TGTGCCAGCAGCTTGGGGGCAGGCTCGGAGACCCAGTACTTC
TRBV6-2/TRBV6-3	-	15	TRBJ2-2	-	CASSYSGVGTGELFF	TGTGCCAGCAGTTACTCGGGCGTCGGAACCGGGGAGCTGTTTTTT
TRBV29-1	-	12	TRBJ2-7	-	CSVSGIGYEQYF	TGCAGCGTTTCCGGGATTGGCTACGAGCAGTACTTC
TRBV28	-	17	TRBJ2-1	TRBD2	CASSPLGTSGSYNEQFF	TGTGCCAGCAGTCCCCTAGGGACTAGCGGGAGCTACAATGAGCAGTTCTTC
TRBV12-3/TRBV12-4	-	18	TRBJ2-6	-	CASTYGAGAYSGANVLTF	TGTGCCAGCACCTACGGGGCAGGCGCCTACTCTGGGGCCAACGTCCTGACTTTC
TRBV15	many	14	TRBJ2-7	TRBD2	CASSTGGGAYEQYF	TGTGCCAGCAGCACTGGCGGGGGGGCCTACGAGCAGTACTTC
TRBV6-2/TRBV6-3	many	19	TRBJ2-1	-	CASSYFFETRTRGIDEQFF	TGTGCCAGCAGTTACTTTTTCGAAACGAGGACTAGGGGGATTGATGAGCAGTTCTTC
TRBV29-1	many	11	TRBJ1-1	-	CSVEDLTEAFF	TGCAGCGTTGAAGATCTTACTGAAGCTTTCTTT
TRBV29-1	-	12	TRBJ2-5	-	CSVGRLGETQYF	TGCAGCGTAGGAAGGCTAGGAGAGACCCAGTACTTC
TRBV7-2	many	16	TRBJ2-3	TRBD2	CASSLALSGGTDTQYF	TGTGCCAGCAGCTTAGCGCTTAGCGGGGGCACAGATACGCAGTATTTT
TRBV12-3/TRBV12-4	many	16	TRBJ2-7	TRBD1	CASSPDRERVPYEQYF	TGTGCCAGCAGCCCGGACAGGGAGAGGGTTCCCTACGAGCAGTACTTC
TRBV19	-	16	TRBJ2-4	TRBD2	CASSVAGGRGKNIQYF	TGTGCCAGTAGTGTAGCGGGAGGGCGGGGCAAAAACATTCAGTACTTC
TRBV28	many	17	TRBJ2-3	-	CASKEGRAGRSADTQYF	TGTGCCAGCAAGGAGGGGCGGGCAGGAAGGAGCGCAGATACGCAGTATTTT
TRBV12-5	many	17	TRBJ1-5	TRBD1	CASGLGTGGYSNQPQHF	TGTGCTAGTGGTTTGGGGACAGGGGGCTATAGCAATCAGCCCCAGCATTTT
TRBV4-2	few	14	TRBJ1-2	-	CAISPGPLYSGYTF	TGTGCCATCAGCCCCGGGCCCTTATATTCGGGCTACACCTTC
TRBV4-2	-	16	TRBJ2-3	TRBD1	CASSQRDRGATDTQYF	TGTGCCAGCAGCCAAAGGGACAGGGGCGCCACAGATACGCAGTATTTT
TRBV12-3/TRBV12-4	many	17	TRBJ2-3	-	CASTLAGPFSSTDTQYF	TGTGCCAGCACCTTAGCCGGACCCTTCTCTAGCACAGATACGCAGTATTTT
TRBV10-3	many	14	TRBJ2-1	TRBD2	CAIRGLAGGGEQFF	TGTGCCATCAGGGGACTAGCGGGAGGAGGGGAGCAGTTCTTC